Listed below are T cell receptor beta chains from one sample, sequenced in a study of tumor and adjacent non-tumor tissue in lung cancer. TCRdb re-analysed the multiplex PCR reads in MiXCR, keeping a single row per CDR3 protein. Among some 73,000 distinct CDR3 sequences listed, approximately 78% were seen once. The material sequenced was distant non-tumor lung tissue. These receptors were taken from a man aged 55-75 years with non-small cell lung cancer. CDR3s leave out the opening cysteine and the closing phenylalanine or tryptophan.

cdr3_length j_call v_call cdr3_aa
10 TRBJ2-2 TRBV29-1 SAREDNWKLF
13 TRBJ2-1 TRBV5-4 ASSLGGRSGNEQF
16 TRBJ1-1 TRBV11-3 ASNLTPNLYGRNTEAF
12 TRBJ2-5 TRBV6-6 ASSYAGAQETQY
14 TRBJ1-1 TRBV5-6 ASSWGPGQANTEAF
13 TRBJ2-3 TRBV11-2 ASSLDRGTRYTQH
11 TRBJ1-2 TRBV6-5 ASRSAPLHGYT
11 TRBJ2-5 TRBV20-1 SVREQWRETLY
12 TRBJ2-5 TRBV12-3/TRBV12-4 SSGKGGGSETKY
12 TRBJ2-3 TRBV11-2 DGSLDRVTDTQY
11 TRBJ2-7 TRBV11-3 ASSSDGTYKQY
11 TRBJ1-1 TRBV20-1 STRSRQSTDAF
13 TRBJ2-5 TRBV11-1 ASSLNGPNQETQY
10 TRBJ1-1 TRBV20-1 STIRGNTEAF
10 TRBJ2-7 TRBV20-1 SARGAGVDQY
13 TRBJ2-7 TRBV11-3 ASSYRTGPSYELY
12 TRBJ2-5 TRBV4-1 ASGPDSEGRTQY
11 TRBJ2-7 TRBV11-2 ANNFDTGYEQY
12 TRBJ2-7 TRBV19 ATSRSTTNYEQY
12 TRBJ1-1 TRBV6-1 ASCFGLSNTEAS
13 TRBJ2-3 TRBV29-1 SVEDRGQGGDTQF
13 - TRBV28 ASSWPGLGTYEQF
13 TRBJ2-2 TRBV10-1 ASSDVAGVTGELF